One sample yielded the 29 T cell receptor beta chains listed below, sequenced in a study of Ad26.COV2.S vaccination and SARS-CoV-2 variants. Treatment of the sample: approximately 18 received Ad26.COV2.S at low or high dose, single or two shots; 5 received placebo; per-sample allocation not given. Sample collection was performed on day 63 after the first vaccine or placebo injection. Here immunoSEQ multiplex PCR was the method, and the copy in TCRdb shows in-frame clones only, minus some. The repertoire consists of hundreds of thousands of clones, with around 89% occurring once and the leading ten covering roughly 5%. Specimen: peripheral blood, collected in a trial of Ad26.COV2.S vaccine versus placebo. These receptors were taken from a person between 18 and 65 years old who received the Ad26.COV2.S COVID-19 vaccine or a placebo.

The chain is built from TRBV19 and TRBJ2-4; 9 bases are shared with TRBD1. This CDR3 is built from 15 residues. Germline V lookup: CDR1 LNHDA, CDR2 SQIVND (reference sequence). Unmatched junction bases numbered 6, after V lost 8 bases and J lost 1 base. CDR3 protein: CASGTGQGAKNIQYF. The CDR3 coding sequence is TGTGCCAGTGGGACAGGACAGGGGGCCAAAAACATTCAGTACTTC.

The chain employs TRBV19 and TRBJ1-4; D possibly corresponds to TRBD1 (6 bases). V lost 6 bases to trimming and J lost 6 bases, with 17 bases between them. This CDR3 has 15 amino acids. The V gene's germline CDR1 is LNHDA and CDR2 SQIVND (reference sequence). CDR3 in DNA: TGTGCCAGTAGGCCCTCGTCAGGGGAGCATGAAAAACTGTTTTTT. Protein: CASRPSSGEHEKLFF.

The chain couples TRBV19 to TRBJ1-5, with 9 positions matching TRBD1. The CDR3 sequence is 14 residues long. Germline V lookup: CDR1 LNHDA, CDR2 SQIVND (reference sequence). V shed 3 bases and J 6 bases; nucleotides not matched to a gene: 3. The CDR3 protein is CASSITGGSQPQHF. The CDR3, as DNA: TGTGCCAGTAGTATTACAGGGGGCAGTCAGCCCCAGCATTTT.

The rearrangement uses TRBV28 and TRBJ2-7; 14 bases agree with TRBD2. The CDR3 is 15 residues long. CDR1 MDHEN and CDR2 SYDVKM come from the germline V gene. V dropped 2 bases and J dropped 3; count of bases not matched to a gene: 0. The CDR3: CASSLGTSGGYEQYF. CDR3 DNA: TGTGCCAGCAGTTTAGGGACTAGCGGGGGCTACGAGCAGTACTTC.

The rearrangement uses TRBV5-4 and TRBJ2-7; D possibly corresponds to TRBD2 (5 bases). The CDR3 runs 15 residues. CDR1 and CDR2 (germline): SGHNT, YYREEE (reference sequence). V was pared by 4 bases and J by 2 bases, with 16 bases between. The CDR3: CASSEGDKSAYEQYF. CDR3 coding DNA: TGTGCCAGCAGCGAGGGCGACAAATCAGCCTACGAGCAGTACTTC.

V usage is TRBV27 and J usage is TRBJ1-5, with 7 bases lining up with TRBD1. The V gene end was trimmed by 6 bases and the J gene end by 1 base; junction bases not matched to a gene: 12. Looked up from germline, CDR1 is MNHEY and CDR2 is SMNVEV (reference sequence). There are 17 residues in the CDR3. Written as DNA, the CDR3 is TGTGCCAGCAGGTCACAGGGGATGGAGGGCAGCAATCAGCCCCAGCATTTT. Protein: CASRSQGMEGSNQPQHF.

The rearrangement uses TRBV9 and TRBJ1-6; D not resolved. The CDR3 loop spans 14 amino acids. V dropped 0 bases and J dropped 10 bases, with 11 bases sitting between them. Germline V gene sequence: CDR1 SGDLS, CDR2 YYNGEE. The CDR3 spells CASSVGVAGSPLHF. Written as DNA, the CDR3 is TGTGCCAGCAGCGTAGGAGTAGCGGGATCACCCCTCCACTTT.

The chain couples TRBV9 to TRBJ1-5; D gene ambiguous. V lost 0 bases and J 3 bases, leaving 4 bases between the germline ends. CDR1 is SGDLS, CDR2 YYNGEE, per germline. The CDR3 spans 13 residues. CDR3 nucleotide sequence: TGTGCCAGCAGCGTAGGCGTCAATCAGCCCCAGCATTTT. It yields the protein CASSVGVNQPQHF.

The rearrangement uses TRBV7-9 and TRBJ2-2; 9 nucleotides align to TRBD2. This CDR3 region has 14 residues. CDR1 is SEHNR, CDR2 FQNEAQ, per germline (reference sequence). J lost 4 bases, V lost 5 bases, and 2 bases had no gene match. For the CDR3, the DNA is TGTGCCAGCAGCCCAGCGGGAGGCACCGGGGAGCTGTTTTTT. Its protein is CASSPAGGTGELFF. The full variable domain, rest sourced from reference TRBV7-9 and TRBJ2-2, is DTGVSQNPRHKITKRGQNVTFRCDPISEHNRLYWYRQTLGQGPEFLTYFQNEAQLEKSRLLSDRFSAERPKGSFSTLEIQRTEQGDSAMYLCASSPAGGTGELFFGEGSRLTVL.

V usage is TRBV7-9 and J usage is TRBJ1-4, with 12 nucleotides matching TRBD1. Germline CDR1 reads SEHNR; CDR2 reads FQNEAQ (reference sequence). Germline trimming cut 5 bases from V and 8 bases from J; bases unmatched to any gene: 12. The CDR3 has 17 amino acids. CDR3 sequence reads: CASSEGQGARLGEKLFF. CDR3 in DNA: TGTGCCAGCAGCGAGGGACAGGGGGCGCGGTTAGGAGAAAAACTGTTTTTT.

The sample holds a few counts of this clone. The chain combines TRBV14 with TRBJ2-5; D is unresolved. Trimming left V 1 base short and J 4 bases short, with 13 bases between. This CDR3 region has 15 residues. Germline CDR1 reads SGHDN; CDR2 reads FVKESK. The CDR3 DNA sequence: TGTGCCAGCAGCCAAGTTAACACCATGGGAGAGACCCAGTACTTC. Protein: CASSQVNTMGETQYF.

The rearrangement joins TRBV13 to TRBJ2-4, with 13 bases matching TRBD2. This CDR3 is built from 18 residues. Germline V CDR1 and CDR2: PRHDT, FYEKMQ (reference sequence). V dropped 4 bases and J dropped 1; count of bases not matched to a gene: 7. CDR3 sequence: CASSSGTSGNLAKNIQYF. For the CDR3, the DNA is TGTGCCAGCAGCTCCGGGACTAGCGGGAATCTTGCCAAAAACATTCAGTACTTC.

The chain has TRBV28 and TRBJ2-1; 13 nucleotides align to TRBD2. After removal of 6 bases from V and 8 bases from J, the junction contained 19 bases not matched to a gene. Germline CDR1 reads MDHEN; CDR2 reads SYDVKM. The CDR3 length is 19 residues. This chain's CDR3 is CASSSISGTSGISSDEQFF. CDR3 DNA: TGTGCCAGCAGCTCCATTTCCGGGACTAGCGGGATTTCCAGCGATGAGCAGTTCTTC. The whole variable domain, filled in from reference TRBV28 and TRBJ2-1, reads DVKVTQSSRYLVKRTGEKVFLECVQDMDHENMFWYRQDPGLGLRLIYFSYDVKMKEKGDIPEGYSVSREKKERFSLILESASTNQTSMYLCASSSISGTSGISSDEQFFGPGTRLTVL.

This clone was detected only once. This chain joins TRBV15 and TRBJ2-1; no definite D call. From germline, CDR1 is LNHNV and CDR2 YYDKDF (reference sequence). The V end was cut by 2 bases, the J end by 7 bases, with 15 bases between. This CDR3 comprises 15 residues. CDR3 region: CATSRSYTDGNEQFF. The CDR3 bases are TGTGCCACCAGCAGATCCTATACGGACGGTAATGAGCAGTTCTTC. Full variable domain (remainder filled in from reference TRBV15 and TRBJ2-1): DAMVIQNPRYQVTQFGKPVTLSCSQTLNHNVMYWYQQKSSQAPKLLFHYYDKDFNNEADTPDNFQSRRPNTSFCFLDIRSPGLGDTAMYLCATSRSYTDGNEQFFGPGTRLTVL.

The chain recombines TRBV5-8 with TRBJ2-5; either TRBD1 or TRBD2 may supply D (6 bases each). V lost 4 bases and J lost 3, with 16 bases in between. CDR1 is SGHTS and CDR2 is YDEGEE in the germline V gene. The CDR3 is made up of 15 amino acids. The CDR3, as DNA: TGTGCCAGCAGCGGAGGGGGTTCTGAGGAAGAGACCCAGTACTTC. Translated: CASSGGGSEEETQYF.

CDR3 in amino acids: CASRAGPYNSPLHF. Here the CDR3 DNA reads TGTGCCAGCAGGGCAGGCCCTTATAATTCACCCCTCCACTTT. The chain combines TRBV6-5 with TRBJ1-6; D uncertain. V lost 6 bases to trimming and J lost 4 bases, with 10 bases between them. Germline CDR1 MNHEY, CDR2 SVGAGI. The CDR3 is 14 amino acids.

The chain links TRBV7-9 to TRBJ1-2; 7 bases agree with TRBD1. From germline, CDR1 is SEHNR and CDR2 FQNEAQ (reference sequence). The CDR3 consists of 15 residues. V shed 5 bases and J 4 bases; nucleotides not matched to a gene: 10. CDR3 region: CASSTGTARVYGYTF. As DNA, the CDR3 is TGTGCCAGCAGCACTGGGACAGCCCGAGTCTATGGCTACACCTTC. Full variable domain (outside the CDR3, taken from reference TRBV7-9 and TRBJ1-2): DTGVSQNPRHKITKRGQNVTFRCDPISEHNRLYWYRQTLGQGPEFLTYFQNEAQLEKSRLLSDRFSAERPKGSFSTLEIQRTEQGDSAMYLCASSTGTARVYGYTFGSGTRLTVV.

The chain employs TRBV7-9 and TRBJ2-1; 7 bases match TRBD1. This CDR3 has 17 amino acids. V was pared by 5 bases and J by 7 bases, with 17 bases of the junction left unmatched. Looked up from germline, CDR1 is SEHNR and CDR2 is FQNEAQ (reference sequence). The DNA for the CDR3 is TGTGCCAGCAGCCTCCAGACCTACAGGGGTTTCGGAAATGAGCAGTTCTTC. Translating it yields CASSLQTYRGFGNEQFF.

This chain links TRBV9 with TRBJ2-5; 7 nucleotides match TRBD1. V lost 1 base to trimming and J lost 1 base; unmatched junction nucleotides: 4. CDR3 size: 15 residues. Germline V gene sequence: CDR1 SGDLS, CDR2 YYNGEE. In DNA, the CDR3 is TGTGCCAGCAGCGTAACAGGGGCAGGCCAAGAGACCCAGTACTTC. Translating it yields CASSVTGAGQETQYF.

The count of this clone is one. The J gene is TRBJ1-3, the V gene TRBV2; TRBD1 aligns across 7 bases. J lost 4 bases, V lost 6 bases, and 9 bases had no gene match. Germline V gene lookup returns CDR1 SNHLY and CDR2 FYNNEI. The CDR3 covers 15 residues. This CDR3 is CASRNKGAGGNTIYF. The CDR3, as DNA: TGTGCCAGCAGGAACAAGGGGGCGGGCGGAAACACCATATATTTT.

The genes are TRBV10-1 and TRBJ1-4; no clear D. Trimming shortened V by 0 bases and J by 4 bases, and 15 bases separated the two germline ends. From germline, CDR1 is WNHNN and CDR2 SYGVQD (reference sequence). The CDR3 sequence is 17 residues long. CDR3 sequence (DNA): TGCGCCAGCAGTGAGTCGACGGCCGCCCGGGATAATGAAAAACTGTTTTTT. It yields the protein CASSESTAARDNEKLFF.

This chain uses TRBV6-6 with TRBJ2-4; D is unresolved. Germline V gene data show CDR1 as MNHNY and CDR2 as SVGAGI (reference sequence). The CDR3 is 14 amino acids. V shed 0 bases and J shed 4 bases, with 7 bases lying between them. The CDR3 loop is CASSYSRQKNIQYF. CDR3 nucleotides: TGTGCCAGCAGTTACTCTCGGCAAAAAAACATTCAGTACTTC.

The table lists this clone with many counts. The chain employs TRBV19 and TRBJ1-1; TRBD1 matches 7 bases. Germline CDR1 is LNHDA and CDR2 is SQIVND (reference sequence). The CDR3 has 16 amino acids. With 10 bases clipped from V and 0 bases from J, the junction kept 14 bases outside the gene matches. For the CDR3, the DNA is TGTGCCACCTCAGGGGGGCCTCAGACCATGAACACTGAAGCTTTCTTT. This gives the protein CATSGGPQTMNTEAFF.

V is TRBV10-1 and J is TRBJ2-7, with TRBD2 identical over 8 bases. With V trimmed by 4 bases and J by 0 bases, 14 bases remained unmatched. The CDR3 totals 18 residues. CDR1 and CDR2 (germline): WNHNN, SYGVQD (reference sequence). Written as DNA, the CDR3 is TGCGCCAGCAGTGGGAATCCCTTAGCGGGGAGGATCTCCTACGAGCAGTACTTC. It translates to CASSGNPLAGRISYEQYF.

This sequence joins TRBV2 and TRBJ1-5; 7 positions match TRBD1. CDR3 length: 15 residues. V was pared by 2 bases and J by 2 bases, with 3 bases of the junction left unmatched. Germline loops: CDR1 SNHLY, CDR2 FYNNEI. The chain's CDR3 is CASSETGVGNQPQHF. CDR3 nucleotides: TGTGCCAGCAGTGAAACAGGGGTAGGCAATCAGCCCCAGCATTTT.

This clone showed up just once. The same CDR3 can be traced to other DNA sequences in this sample. V and J are TRBV6-5 and TRBJ1-1; D ambiguous. V lost 5 bases and J 1 base, leaving 11 bases between the germline ends. This CDR3 is 14 amino acids long. The V gene's germline CDR1 is MNHEY and CDR2 SVGAGI. The CDR3 is CASSREDSNTEAFF. The CDR3 nucleotides are TGTGCCAGCAGTCGGGAGGATTCGAACACTGAAGCTTTCTTT.

Details on this clone: Other DNA sequences from this sample encode an identical CDR3 as well. V gene TRBV24-1 combines with J gene TRBJ2-2; no reliable D call. The CDR3 loop spans 15 amino acids. The V end lost 4 bases, the J end lost 0 bases, and 8 bases lay between the germline ends. Germline CDR1 and CDR2: KGHDR and SFDVKD. CDR3: CATSDPGSNTGELFF. The CDR3, as DNA: TGTGCCACCAGTGACCCCGGGTCGAACACCGGGGAGCTGTTTTTT.

The chain recombines TRBV27 with TRBJ2-2; 8 bases agree with TRBD2. The germline V gene encodes CDR1 MNHEY and CDR2 SMNVEV (reference sequence). The CDR3 contains 15 residues. V dropped 5 bases and J dropped 7; count of bases not matched to a gene: 9. CDR3 loop: CASSRAGDFGGELFF. The CDR3 DNA is TGTGCCAGCAGTCGAGCGGGAGACTTTGGCGGGGAGCTGTTTTTT.

The chain couples TRBV3-1 (or the pseudogene TRBV3-2) to TRBJ1-2, with unresolved D. This CDR3 has 12 amino acids. Germline-derived CDR1 and CDR2 are LGHDT and YNNKEL (reference sequence). V lost 5 bases, J lost 5 bases, and 9 bases lay in between. Here the CDR3 DNA reads TGTGCCAGCAGCGCCTTCTCTTATGGCTACACCTTC. It codes for CASSAFSYGYTF.